This TCR beta chain was obtained from a study of blood T cell repertoires in COVID-19. As for the study in general: Whether acute or convalescent, the COVID-19 samples came from the United States, Italy and Spain. T cells, B-cell-depleted T cells, or PBMCs provided the cDNA or gDNA that served as material.

Source study methods: Amplification from reference gene primers served as the basis for estimated nucleated cell counts. Assay used: immunoSEQ multiplex PCR; TCRdb lists only in-frame clones, some missing. The DNA gave D and trimming, while V, J and clone size come from that table. The profile shows about 90,000 clones, over 80% of them singletons. This CDR3 is built from 14 residues. V shed 6 bases and J 6 bases; nucleotides not matched to a gene: 5. Germline V gene data show CDR1 as MNHEY and CDR2 as SMNVEV (reference sequence). The J gene is TRBJ1-2, the V gene TRBV27; 12 bases align to TRBD1. Sequenced: peripheral blood. The TCR was taken from a woman of 80 years or more with active or convalescent COVID-19. CDR3: CASRGTGGADGYTF. For the CDR3, the DNA is TGTGCCAGCAGGGGGACAGGGGGCGCGGATGGCTACACCTTC.